This TCR beta chain was obtained from a study of preoperative IRX-2 immunotherapy in early breast cancer (dated by TCRdb to between 2018 and 2021). The sample's treatment or condition label, in plain terms: preoperative locoregional IRX-2 cytokine immunotherapy. The samples were obtained from a phase Ib study that tested preoperative, locoregional IRX-2 cytokine immunotherapy meant to prime immune responses. The donors were early-stage breast cancer patients who were given IRX-2 prior to surgery. The CDR3 has 14 amino acids, counting the end cysteine and phenylalanine. CDR3 DNA only is kept here, 42 bases in frame from base 1. V and J are trimmed by 5 bases and 7 bases, and the gene matches miss 9 bases of the junction. CDR1 and CDR2 were assigned from the germline V gene as MDHEN and SYDVKM. In the case of this clone: Its antigen remains undetermined. Base quality data are lacking; no much larger clone is found one base away.

The library was obtained by the immunoSEQ multiplex PCR assay. Imported from immuneACCESS, the table was reduced by TCRdb to in-frame sequences with V and J called. These copies leave out some clones; in studies compared against another copy, an unresolved V gene accounts for under half, and the cause of the remainder is not known. The sample table holds about 67,000 clones, of which approximately 94% were seen once. The ten top clones hold approximately 1.8% of the sample. The biological material was taken from a patient treated with IRX-2 immunotherapy. The sequence came from a human donor with breast cancer. In this chain, TRBV28 is recombined with TRBJ2-5; 8 bases in between match TRBD2. The nucleotides are TGTGCCAGCAGTCTTAGACTAGCGATAGGGACCCAGTACTTC. The translation is CASSLRLAIGTQYF.